This TCR beta chain was captured by sequencing in a study of lymphopenia after photon versus proton radiotherapy. Findings of the study overall: Post-nadir diversity loss with photons came from oligoclonal expansion, particularly CD8+ Temra cells. Only patients who died were analyzed for survival; proton advantage is unproven.

Sequencing used immunoSEQ multiplex PCR; TCRdb keeps in-frame clones, though not all of them. The sample records about 70,000 clones, just under 95% being singletons. Germline V gives CDR1 LGHNA, CDR2 YSLEER. The CDR3 runs 13 residues. The V gene lost 1 base and the J gene lost 3 bases, with 4 bases spanning the gap. Concerning this clone: The antigen is not known.

The rearrangement joins TRBV4-3 to TRBJ1-3; D ambiguous. This specimen was peripheral blood, taken from a patient treated with photon-based radiotherapy. The receptor's source is a middle-aged woman with cholangiocarcinoma. The CDR3 DNA reads TGCGCCAGCAGCCAAGTGGTTGGAAACACCATATATTTT. Its protein is CASSQVVGNTIYF.